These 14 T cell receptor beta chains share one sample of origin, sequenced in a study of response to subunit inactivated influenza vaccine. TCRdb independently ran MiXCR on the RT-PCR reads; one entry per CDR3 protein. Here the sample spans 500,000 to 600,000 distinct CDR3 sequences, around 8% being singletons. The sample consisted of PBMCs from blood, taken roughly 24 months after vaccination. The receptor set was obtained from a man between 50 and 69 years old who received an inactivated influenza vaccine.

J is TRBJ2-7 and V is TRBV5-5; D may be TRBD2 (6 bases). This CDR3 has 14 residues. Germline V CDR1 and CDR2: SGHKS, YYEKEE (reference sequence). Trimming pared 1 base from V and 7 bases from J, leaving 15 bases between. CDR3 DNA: TGTGCCAGCAGCTTGAGCGGGCTCACTTGGGAGCAGTACTTC. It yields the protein CASSLSGLTWEQYF.

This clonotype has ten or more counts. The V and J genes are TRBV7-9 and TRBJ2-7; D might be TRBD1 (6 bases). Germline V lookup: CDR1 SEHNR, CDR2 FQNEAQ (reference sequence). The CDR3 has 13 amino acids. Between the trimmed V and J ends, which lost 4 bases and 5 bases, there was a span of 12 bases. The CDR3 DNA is TGTGCCAGCAGCTCAACAGGGTACGACGAGCAGTACTTC. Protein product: CASSSTGYDEQYF.

The CDR3 spells CASSLAGTLRGDEQFF. The CDR3 bases are TGTGCCAGCAGTTTGGCCGGGACTCTGAGGGGCGATGAGCAGTTCTTC. The chain recombines TRBV12-3 or TRBV12-4 with TRBJ2-1; D perhaps matches TRBD2 (6 bases). The germline V and J ends were trimmed by 3 bases and 8 bases, with 20 bases remaining between them. This CDR3 spans 16 amino acids.

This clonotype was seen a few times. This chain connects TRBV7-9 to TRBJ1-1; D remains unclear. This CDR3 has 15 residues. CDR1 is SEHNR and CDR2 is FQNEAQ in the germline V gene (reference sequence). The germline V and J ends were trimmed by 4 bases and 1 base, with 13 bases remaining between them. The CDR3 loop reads CASSSKRVENTEAFF. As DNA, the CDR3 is TGTGCCAGCAGCTCGAAGAGGGTGGAGAACACTGAAGCTTTCTTT. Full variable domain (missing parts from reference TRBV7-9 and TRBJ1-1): DTGVSQNPRHKITKRGQNVTFRCDPISEHNRLYWYRQTLGQGPEFLTYFQNEAQLEKSRLLSDRFSAERPKGSFSTLEIQRTEQGDSAMYLCASSSKRVENTEAFFGQGTRLTVV.

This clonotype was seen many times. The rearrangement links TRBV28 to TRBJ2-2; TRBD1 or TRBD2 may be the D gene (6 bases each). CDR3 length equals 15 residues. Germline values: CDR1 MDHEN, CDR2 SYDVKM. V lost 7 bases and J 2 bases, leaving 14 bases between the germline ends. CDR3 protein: CASTGGRGNTGELFF. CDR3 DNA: TGTGCCAGCACCGGGGGCAGGGGCAACACCGGGGAGCTGTTTTTT. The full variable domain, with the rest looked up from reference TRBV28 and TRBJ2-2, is DVKVTQSSRYLVKRTGEKVFLECVQDMDHENMFWYRQDPGLGLRLIYFSYDVKMKEKGDIPEGYSVSREKKERFSLILESASTNQTSMYLCASTGGRGNTGELFFGEGSRLTVL.

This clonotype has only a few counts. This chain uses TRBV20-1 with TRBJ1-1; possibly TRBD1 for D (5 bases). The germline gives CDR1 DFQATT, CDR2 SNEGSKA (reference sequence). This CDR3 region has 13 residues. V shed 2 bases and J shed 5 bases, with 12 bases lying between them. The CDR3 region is CSARTAGRTEAFF. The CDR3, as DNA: TGCAGTGCTAGAACGGCAGGGAGAACTGAAGCTTTCTTT.

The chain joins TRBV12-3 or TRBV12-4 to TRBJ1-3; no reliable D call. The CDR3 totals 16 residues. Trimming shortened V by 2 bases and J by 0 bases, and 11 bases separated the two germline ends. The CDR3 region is CASSLWQRLSGNTIYF. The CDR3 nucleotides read TGTGCCAGCAGTTTATGGCAGAGACTCTCTGGAAACACCATATATTTT.

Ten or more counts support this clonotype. Written as DNA, the CDR3 is TGTGCCAGCAGCCAATGGGAGGGGGCCTGGAATGAGCAGTTCTTC. Amino acids: CASSQWEGAWNEQFF. V and J are TRBV14 and TRBJ2-1; D may match TRBD1 or TRBD2 (7 bases each). The CDR3 is 15 amino acids. Germline V lookup: CDR1 SGHDN, CDR2 FVKESK. V gave up 2 bases and J gave up 7 bases, with 15 bases separating them.

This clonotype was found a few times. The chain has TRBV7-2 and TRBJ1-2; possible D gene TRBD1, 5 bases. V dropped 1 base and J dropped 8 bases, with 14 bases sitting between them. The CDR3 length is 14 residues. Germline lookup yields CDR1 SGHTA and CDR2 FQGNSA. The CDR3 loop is CASSLGGDSRGYTF. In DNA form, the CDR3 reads TGTGCCAGCAGCTTAGGGGGGGACTCCCGGGGCTACACCTTC.

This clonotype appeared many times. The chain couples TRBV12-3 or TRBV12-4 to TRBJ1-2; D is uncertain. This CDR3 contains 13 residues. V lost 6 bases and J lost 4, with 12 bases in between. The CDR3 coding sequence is TGTGCCAGCAGCCCCGGGCCACTCTATGGCTACACCTTC. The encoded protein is CASSPGPLYGYTF.

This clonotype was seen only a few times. The CDR3 DNA reads TGCGCCAGCAGCCAAGCCACTAGCGGGGGGGCTTTTGGCACCGGGGAGCTGTTTTTT. Encoded protein: CASSQATSGGAFGTGELFF. This chain uses TRBV4-3 with TRBJ2-2; 13 positions match TRBD2. This CDR3 is built from 19 residues. Germline V CDR1 and CDR2: LGHNA, YSLEER. V gave up 1 base and J gave up 4 bases; unmatched junction bases: 9.

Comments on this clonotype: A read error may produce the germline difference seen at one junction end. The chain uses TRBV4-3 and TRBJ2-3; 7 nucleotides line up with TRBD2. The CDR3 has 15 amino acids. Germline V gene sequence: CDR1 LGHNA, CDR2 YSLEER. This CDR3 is CARSPQSRDYDTQYF. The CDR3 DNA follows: TGCGCCAGAAGCCCTCAATCTAGGGACTATGATACGCAGTATTTT.

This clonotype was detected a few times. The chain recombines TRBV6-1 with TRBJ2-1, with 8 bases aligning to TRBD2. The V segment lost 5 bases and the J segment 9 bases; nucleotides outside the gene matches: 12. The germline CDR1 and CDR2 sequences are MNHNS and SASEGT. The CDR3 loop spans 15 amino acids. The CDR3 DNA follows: TGTGCCAGCAGTCCGAGCGGGAGTTACGCGGCTGAGCAGTTCTTC. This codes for CASSPSGSYAAEQFF.

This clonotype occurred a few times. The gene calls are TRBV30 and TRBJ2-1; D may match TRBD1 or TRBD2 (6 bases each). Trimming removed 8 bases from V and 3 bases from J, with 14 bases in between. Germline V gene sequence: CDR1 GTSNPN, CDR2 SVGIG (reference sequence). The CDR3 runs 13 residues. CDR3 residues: CARGTLFYNEQFF. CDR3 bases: TGTGCCCGCGGGACACTCTTCTACAATGAGCAGTTCTTC.